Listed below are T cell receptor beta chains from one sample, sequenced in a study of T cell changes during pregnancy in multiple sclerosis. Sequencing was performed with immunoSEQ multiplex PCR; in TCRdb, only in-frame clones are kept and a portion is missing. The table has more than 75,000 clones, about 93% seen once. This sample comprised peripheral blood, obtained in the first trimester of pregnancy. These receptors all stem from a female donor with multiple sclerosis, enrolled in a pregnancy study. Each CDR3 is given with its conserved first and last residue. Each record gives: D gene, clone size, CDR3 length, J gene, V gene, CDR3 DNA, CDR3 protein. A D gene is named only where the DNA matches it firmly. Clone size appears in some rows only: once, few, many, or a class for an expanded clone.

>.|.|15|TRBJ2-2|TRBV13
TGTGCCAGCAGCTCCAGGGGAGCGGACACCGGGGAGCTGTTTTTT
CASSSRGADTGELFF
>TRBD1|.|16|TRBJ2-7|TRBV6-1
TGTGCCAGCAGTGAAGAAGGGACAGGGATTTTTTTCGAGCAGTACTTC
CASSEEGTGIFFEQYF
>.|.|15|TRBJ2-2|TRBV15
TGTGCCACCAGCCCCAGGGTCAGGAACACCGGGGAGCTGTTTTTT
CATSPRVRNTGELFF
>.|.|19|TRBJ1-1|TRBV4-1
TGCGCCAGCAGCCTCAAAAGGGGGGGGAGCAGCGGAGGGAACCCTGAAGCTTTCTTT
CASSLKRGGSSGGNPEAFF
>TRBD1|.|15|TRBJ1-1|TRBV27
TGTGCCAGCAGCCCATTTGGGACAGGGTTCACTGAAGCTTTCTTT
CASSPFGTGFTEAFF
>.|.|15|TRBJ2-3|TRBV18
TGTGCCAGCTCACCAGGGGGGGGCCGGGCAGATACGCAGTATTTT
CASSPGGGRADTQYF
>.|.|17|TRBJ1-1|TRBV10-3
TGTGCCATCAGTGGGCGGGGCGTTAAAGAAATGAACACTGAAGCTTTCTTT
CAISGRGVKEMNTEAFF
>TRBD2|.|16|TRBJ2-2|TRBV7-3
TGTGCCAGCAGTGTTAGCGGGGGGGCGAACACCGGGGAGCTGTTTTTT
CASSVSGGANTGELFF
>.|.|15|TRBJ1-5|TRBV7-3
TGTGCCAGCAGCTTAACGGGGGCAGGGCGGGAGCCCCAGCATTTT
CASSLTGAGREPQHF
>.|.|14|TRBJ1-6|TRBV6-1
TGTGCCTGCCGCAGGGACTCCTATAATTCACCCCTCCACTTT
CACRRDSYNSPLHF
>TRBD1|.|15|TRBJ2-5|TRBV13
TGTGCCAGCAGCTCCGGACAGGGGATGGCAGAGACCCAGTACTTC
CASSSGQGMAETQYF
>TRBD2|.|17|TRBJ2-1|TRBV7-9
TGTGCCAGCAGCTCCTCTAGGACTAGCGGGAACTACAATGAGCAGTTCTTC
CASSSSRTSGNYNEQFF
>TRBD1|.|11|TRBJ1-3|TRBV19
TGTGCCAGCGGACAGGGATGGGCCATATATTTT
CASGQGWAIYF
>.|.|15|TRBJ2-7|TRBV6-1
TGTGCCAGCAGTGAATTCTTAACAGGGTCCTACGAGCAGTACTTC
CASSEFLTGSYEQYF
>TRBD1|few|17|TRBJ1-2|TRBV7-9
TGTGCCAGCAGCTTAGCGGGGACAGGGGGCGCTCGCTATGGCTACACCTTC
CASSLAGTGGARYGYTF
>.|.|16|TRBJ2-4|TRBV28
TGTGCCAGCAGTTTTAGACTAGAAGTAGCCAAAAACATTCAGTACTTC
CASSFRLEVAKNIQYF
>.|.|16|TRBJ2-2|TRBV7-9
TGTGCCAGCAGCGTAGGGACTTTCAGGTACACCGGGGAGCTGTTTTTT
CASSVGTFRYTGELFF
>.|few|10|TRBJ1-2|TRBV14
TGTGCCAGCATGAGGCGTTGCTACACCTTC
CASMRRCYTF
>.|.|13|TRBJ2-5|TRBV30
TGTGCCTGGAACTTCAGGGTCTGGGAGACCCAGTACTTC
CAWNFRVWETQYF
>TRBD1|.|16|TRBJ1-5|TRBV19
TGTGCCACTATGATTGGGACAGGGGTCCAGAATCAGCCCCAGCATTTT
CATMIGTGVQNQPQHF
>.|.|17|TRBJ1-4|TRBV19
TGTGCCAGTAGTATAGAGGGAACGGGACTCCAAAATGAAAAACTGTTTTTT
CASSIEGTGLQNEKLFF
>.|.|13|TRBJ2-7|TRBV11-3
TGTGCCAGCAGCCTAAATCAGGGAAACGAGCAGTACTTC
CASSLNQGNEQYF
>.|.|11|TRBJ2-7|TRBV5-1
TGCGCCAGCAGCTTATACTACGAGCAGTACTTC
CASSLYYEQYF
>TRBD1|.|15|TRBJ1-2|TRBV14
TGTGCCAGCAGCCACTGGGACAGGGCCGACTATGGCTACACCTTC
CASSHWDRADYGYTF